Here is one T cell receptor beta chain with its context. This specimen belongs to a study of blood T cell repertoires in COVID-19. Study background: Material from acute and convalescent COVID-19 was sourced from the United States, Italy and Spain.

The CDR3 covers 17 residues. The ends were cut back, 0 bases at V and 4 bases at J, with 18 bases in the middle. From germline, CDR1 is LNHNV and CDR2 YYDKDF (reference sequence). As handled by the study authors: Reference gene primer amplification in the assay estimated nucleated cell counts. Clones were read by immunoSEQ multiplex PCR, and TCRdb kept only the in-frame ones, dropping some. The DNA gave D and trimming, while V, J and clone size come from that table. This table holds 200,000 to 300,000 clones, about 87% found once. The genes are TRBV15 and TRBJ1-2, with D possibly matching TRBD1 (5 bases). Material for sequencing was peripheral blood. The TCR comes from a woman aged 55-70 years with COVID-19, enrolled during active disease. CDR3 nucleotides: TGTGCCACCAGCAGAGATGGGGCCGACTCGTTCGGCTATGGCTACACCTTC. This encodes CATSRDGADSFGYGYTF.